These 25 T cell receptor beta chains came from one sample sequenced in a study of T cell responses to AZD1222 COVID-19 vaccine. TCRdb's copy holds only in-frame clones and misses some; the assay was immunoSEQ multiplex PCR. The sample yields about 150,000 clones, 75% to 95% seen once. The specimen comprised peripheral blood, sampled on day 0 of AZD1222 vaccination. The receptor set was obtained from an adult in good health.

CDR3 in DNA: TGTGCCAGCAGCTTGGAGACAGAGGCCTATGGCTACACCTTC. This gives the protein CASSLETEAYGYTF. The chain couples TRBV5-6 to TRBJ1-2; D may be TRBD1 (5 bases). This CDR3 has 14 residues. V was cut by 0 bases and J by 4 bases, with 10 bases left in between. CDR1 and CDR2 from the germline V gene are SGHDT and YYEEEE.

The chain couples TRBV6-5 to TRBJ2-7; D call uncertain. Germline assignment: CDR1 MNHEY and CDR2 SVGAGI. The V end was cut by 6 bases, the J end by 0 bases, with 9 bases between. The CDR3 loop spans 13 amino acids. The CDR3 sequence is CASSLRSSYEQYF. CDR3 bases: TGTGCCAGCAGCCTTCGTAGCTCCTACGAGCAGTACTTC.

The chain couples TRBV14 to TRBJ1-6; D possibly corresponds to TRBD1 (6 bases). The CDR3 is made up of 16 amino acids. Trimming pared 1 base from V and 7 bases from J, leaving 14 bases between. Germline assignment: CDR1 SGHDN and CDR2 FVKESK. CDR3 bases: TGTGCCAGCAGCCAAGGAGGGGGATCAGCAAATTCACCCCTCCACTTT. This gives the protein CASSQGGGSANSPLHF.

The chain combines TRBV7-2 with TRBJ1-6; D is perhaps TRBD1 (5 bases). CDR3 length: 16 amino acids. Trimming removed 0 bases at V and 8 bases at J, with 14 bases between. The germline gives CDR1 SGHTA, CDR2 FQGNSA. The CDR3 is CASSLARGQIDSPLHF. In DNA, the CDR3 is TGTGCCAGCAGCTTAGCGCGGGGCCAAATTGATTCACCCCTCCACTTT.

This clone appeared a single time. The chain combines TRBV2 with TRBJ2-2; the D gene is possibly TRBD2 (5 bases). This CDR3 contains 15 residues. CDR1 SNHLY and CDR2 FYNNEI come from the germline V gene. V lost 4 bases and J 6 bases, leaving 15 bases between the germline ends. The CDR3 spells CASSGTSGRAGELFF. CDR3 coding DNA: TGTGCCAGCAGTGGGACTTCTGGTAGGGCCGGGGAGCTGTTTTTT.

V is TRBV19 and J is TRBJ2-6; D uncertain. V gave up 6 bases and J gave up 0 bases, with 9 bases separating them. Germline CDR1 is LNHDA and CDR2 is SQIVND (reference sequence). The CDR3 length is 15 residues. The DNA for the CDR3 is TGTGCCAGTAGCCTAACATACTCTGGGGCCAACGTCCTGACTTTC. It encodes CASSLTYSGANVLTF. The whole variable domain, filled in from reference TRBV19 and TRBJ2-6, reads DGGITQSPKYLFRKEGQNVTLSCEQNLNHDAMYWYRQDPGQGLRLIYYSQIVNDFQKGDIAEGYSVSREKKESFPLTVTSAQKNPTAFYLCASSLTYSGANVLTFGAGSRLTVL.

V and J are TRBV5-6 and TRBJ2-7; 9 bases fit TRBD2. CDR1 and CDR2 (germline): SGHDT, YYEEEE. Trimming removed 4 bases from V and 0 bases from J; junction bases left unmatched: 5. There are 15 residues in the CDR3. This CDR3 is CASSVSGGLSYEQYF. The CDR3 bases are TGTGCCAGCAGCGTCAGCGGGGGGCTCTCCTACGAGCAGTACTTC.

The rearrangement links TRBV28 to TRBJ1-5; TRBD1 matches at 7 bases. This CDR3 is 15 amino acids long. V was clipped by 3 bases and J by 3 bases; unmatched bases: 5. Germline CDR1 MDHEN, CDR2 SYDVKM. CDR3 DNA: TGTGCCAGCAGTTTCATCACAGGGGCCAATCAGCCCCAGCATTTT. Residues: CASSFITGANQPQHF.

This chain links TRBV4-1 with TRBJ1-2; 11 bases align to TRBD1. Unmatched junction bases numbered 4, after V lost 4 bases and J lost 3 bases. From germline, CDR1 is MGHRA and CDR2 YSYEKL. The length of the CDR3 is 15 residues. DNA of the CDR3: TGCGCCAGCAGCCTCGGACAGGGGGCGGACTATGGCTACACCTTC. It encodes CASSLGQGADYGYTF.

DNA for the CDR3: TGTGCCAGCAAACTGACAGGAGATAGCAATCAGCCCCAGCATTTT. Translating gives CASKLTGDSNQPQHF. V usage is TRBV6-5 and J usage is TRBJ1-5; a weak D match, TRBD1 (6 bases). Per germline, CDR1 MNHEY and CDR2 SVGAGI. The germline V and J ends were trimmed by 7 bases and 0 bases, with 13 bases remaining between them. This CDR3 is 15 amino acids long.

The rearrangement joins TRBV28 to TRBJ1-1, with D unclear. CDR1 is MDHEN, CDR2 SYDVKM, per germline. The CDR3 loop spans 15 amino acids. Trimming took 4 bases from V and 3 from J, leaving 15 bases between them. CDR3 residues: CASSSPPRAHTEAFF. The DNA of the CDR3 is TGTGCCAGCAGTTCCCCCCCCCGGGCCCACACTGAAGCTTTCTTT. The full variable domain, its missing parts supplied by reference TRBV28 and TRBJ1-1, is DVKVTQSSRYLVKRTGEKVFLECVQDMDHENMFWYRQDPGLGLRLIYFSYDVKMKEKGDIPEGYSVSREKKERFSLILESASTNQTSMYLCASSSPPRAHTEAFFGQGTRLTVV.

This chain uses TRBV7-2 with TRBJ2-5; perhaps TRBD2 as D (5 bases). The CDR3 length is 16 residues. From germline, CDR1 is SGHTA and CDR2 FQGNSA. V was shortened by 1 base and J by 3 bases, with 15 bases between the two germline ends. The CDR3 reads CASSLVRGLRKETQYF. The CDR3 region has the DNA TGTGCCAGCAGCTTAGTTCGGGGTTTAAGGAAAGAGACCCAGTACTTC.

This clone appeared once. V is TRBV7-2 and J is TRBJ2-7; D gene ambiguous. The CDR3 sequence is 15 residues long. CDR1 is SGHTA and CDR2 is FQGNSA in the germline V gene. The V gene lost 1 base and the J gene lost 3 bases, with 13 bases spanning the gap. The CDR3 nucleotides read TGTGCCAGCAGCTTAGAGATTGGCCAGGTCTACGAGCAGTACTTC. This codes for CASSLEIGQVYEQYF.

V is TRBV6-2 or TRBV6-3 and J is TRBJ1-2; D remains ambiguous. The CDR3 totals 13 residues. Trimming shortened V by 6 bases and J by 8 bases, and 16 bases separated the two germline ends. Germline V gene data show CDR1 as MNHEY and CDR2 as SVGEGT. CDR3 in DNA: TGTGCCAGCAGCCCACTTAAAGGGAGAGGCTACACCTTC. It codes for CASSPLKGRGYTF.

This chain joins TRBV11-3 and TRBJ1-1; D is unresolved. Per germline, CDR1 SGHNT and CDR2 YENEEA. This CDR3 has 13 amino acids. Trimming took 3 bases from V and 1 from J, leaving 6 bases between them. CDR3 residues: CASSLAQNTEAFF. CDR3 DNA: TGTGCCAGCAGCTTGGCGCAGAACACTGAAGCTTTCTTT. Full variable domain (outside the CDR3, taken from reference TRBV11-3 and TRBJ1-1): EAGVVQSPRYKIIEKKQPVAFWCNPISGHNTLYWYLQNLGQGPELLIRYENEEAVDDSQLPKDRFSAERLKGVDSTLKIQPAELGDSAVYLCASSLAQNTEAFFGQGTRLTVV.

This clone was seen a single time. The chain carries TRBV5-4 and TRBJ2-2; D is ambiguous. CDR3 length: 12 residues. The germline V gene encodes CDR1 SGHNT and CDR2 YYREEE (reference sequence). Trimming shortened V by 3 bases and J by 3 bases, and 3 bases separated the two germline ends. CDR3 loop: CASSSYTGELFF. CDR3 nucleotide sequence: TGTGCCAGCAGCTCTTACACCGGGGAGCTGTTTTTT.

The CDR3 nucleotides read TGTGCCAGCAGCTTTGGGGGGAACACTGAAGCTTTCTTT. Its translation is CASSFGGNTEAFF. This chain joins TRBV7-9 and TRBJ1-1; D may be TRBD1 (5 bases). The germline CDR1 and CDR2 sequences are SEHNR and FQNEAQ (reference sequence). The CDR3 extends over 13 amino acids. V was trimmed by 3 bases and J by 1 base, leaving 6 bases between them. The whole variable domain, remainder taken from reference TRBV7-9 and TRBJ1-1, is DTGVSQNPRHKITKRGQNVTFRCDPISEHNRLYWYRQTLGQGPEFLTYFQNEAQLEKSRLLSDRFSAERPKGSFSTLEIQRTEQGDSAMYLCASSFGGNTEAFFGQGTRLTVV.

V is TRBV18 and J is TRBJ1-4; 10 bases agree with TRBD1. With 3 bases clipped from V and 7 bases from J, the junction kept 5 bases outside the gene matches. From germline, CDR1 is KGHSH and CDR2 LQKENI. This CDR3 region has 15 residues. The CDR3 coding sequence is TGTGCCAGCTCACCCCCGGGACAGGGGTCTGAAAAACTGTTTTTT. It codes for CASSPPGQGSEKLFF.

This rearrangement joins TRBV11-2 to TRBJ2-7; 7 bases agree with TRBD2. The ends lost 4 bases at V and 2 bases at J; junction bases unmatched: 8. This CDR3 comprises 15 residues. Germline CDR1 SGHAT, CDR2 FQNNGV. The CDR3: CASSYLGRGTYEQYF. The CDR3 DNA reads TGTGCCAGCAGCTATTTGGGGAGGGGTACCTACGAGCAGTACTTC.

This rearrangement joins TRBV2 to TRBJ1-5; D is unresolved. The CDR3 covers 11 residues. Germline V gene lookup returns CDR1 SNHLY and CDR2 FYNNEI. Here the CDR3 reads CEWPPNQPQHF. In DNA form, the CDR3 reads TGTGAATGGCCCCCCAATCAGCCCCAGCATTTT.

This rearrangement joins TRBV6-4 to TRBJ2-2; tentatively, D is TRBD2 (5 bases). V was clipped by 4 bases and J by 6 bases, with 9 bases between them. This CDR3 region has 13 residues. Germline V gene data show CDR1 as MRHNA and CDR2 as SNTAGT. Written as DNA, the CDR3 is TGTGCCAGCAGTGCGACTATTCCCGGGGAGCTGTTTTTT. Residues: CASSATIPGELFF.

V usage is TRBV18 and J usage is TRBJ1-2; no definite D call. CDR1 and CDR2 from the germline V gene are KGHSH and LQKENI. Trimming removed 11 bases from V and 0 bases from J, with 10 bases in between. The CDR3 runs to 12 residues. The CDR3 coding sequence is TGTGCCGGACTCCCACCTAACTATGGCTACACCTTC. It translates to CAGLPPNYGYTF.

J is TRBJ1-1 and V is TRBV6-5; unclear D gene. Per the germline V gene, CDR1 is MNHEY and CDR2 is SVGAGI. CDR3 length: 15 residues. Trimming left V 10 bases short and J 5 bases short, with 23 bases between. CDR3: CATSAGSTARTEAFF. The CDR3 coding sequence is TGTGCCACATCAGCGGGGAGTACGGCGAGGACTGAAGCTTTCTTT.

This clone was recorded only once. The chain's CDR3 is CASRGGLAGTGELFF. For the CDR3, the DNA is TGTGCCAGCAGGGGAGGACTAGCGGGAACCGGGGAGCTGTTTTTT. The V call is TRBV4-2, the J call TRBJ2-2, with TRBD2 matching over 12 bases. The length of the CDR3 is 15 residues. Unmatched junction bases numbered 4, after V lost 6 bases and J lost 5 bases. The germline V gene encodes CDR1 LGHNA and CDR2 YNFKEQ.

The CDR3 DNA follows: TGTGCCAGCAGTTTATCTTCCGGGACTAGGTCCGGGGAGCTGTTTTTT. Protein: CASSLSSGTRSGELFF. This sequence joins TRBV27 and TRBJ2-2; 8 bases match TRBD2. CDR1 is MNHEY and CDR2 is SMNVEV in the germline V gene (reference sequence). V was pared by 0 bases and J by 6 bases, with 6 bases of the junction left unmatched. This CDR3 spans 16 amino acids.